This T cell receptor beta chain was sequenced in a study of T cells in Graves' hyperthyroidism and ophthalmopathy. Trimming took off 0 bases at V and 5 bases at J, with 11 bases between the two ends. The CDR3 is made up of 15 amino acids. CDR1 SGHTA and CDR2 FQGNSA come from the germline V gene. TCR beta CDR3 regions were amplified from RNA transcripts. First-round RT-PCR of the TCR CDR3 relied on the HTBI primer set. TCRdb redid the calling of the multiplex PCR reads with MiXCR, one entry per CDR3 protein. The sample holds fewer than 750,000 distinct CDR3 sequences, 14% seen once. In its sample, this clonotype was seen a few times.

Sequencing was carried out using blood. This rearrangement joins TRBV7-2 to TRBJ1-5; the D gene is possibly TRBD1 (5 bases). This TCR derives from a woman in her fifties or sixties with Graves' ophthalmopathy. The CDR3 sequence: CASSLAWGTDQPQHF. The CDR3 region has the DNA TGTGCCAGCAGCTTAGCGTGGGGGACGGATCAGCCCCAGCATTTT.